This T cell receptor beta chain derives from a study of yellow fever vaccine responses in identical twins. General observations from the study: Convergence reportedly seemed to mark part of the twins' vaccine T cell response, with personalization marking the rest.

V shed 5 bases and J shed 6 bases, with 16 bases lying between them. The germline CDR1 and CDR2 sequences are SGHAT and FQDESV (reference sequence). This CDR3 has 14 amino acids. Of note for this clonotype: Its cognate antigen is unknown.

TCRdb itself ran the RT-PCR reads through MiXCR, one entry per CDR3 protein. The data contain some 4,000 distinct CDR3 sequences, around 81% of them seen just once; the ten biggest clones take up about 4%. This specimen consisted of T cells from blood (PBMCs), unsorted or a sorted subset (not recorded which), obtained before or after yellow fever vaccination (not recorded which). The chain uses TRBV11-1 and TRBJ2-5; D is unclear. The TCR was taken from a woman in her late teens or twenties who received the yellow fever vaccine. The CDR3 DNA sequence: TGTGCCAGCAGCCCGGACGGCTGGGGAAAGACCCAGTACTTC. As protein: CASSPDGWGKTQYF.